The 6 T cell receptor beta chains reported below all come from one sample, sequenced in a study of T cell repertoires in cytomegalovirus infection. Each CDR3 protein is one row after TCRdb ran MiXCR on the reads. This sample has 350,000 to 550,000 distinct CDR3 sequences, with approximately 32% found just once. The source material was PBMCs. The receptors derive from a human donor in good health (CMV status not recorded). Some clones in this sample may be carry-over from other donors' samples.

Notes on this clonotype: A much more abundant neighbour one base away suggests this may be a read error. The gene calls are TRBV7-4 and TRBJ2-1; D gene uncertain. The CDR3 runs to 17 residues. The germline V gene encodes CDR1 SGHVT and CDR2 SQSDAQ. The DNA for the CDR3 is TGTGCCAGAAGCTCGTGGACGTACTCTAGCTCCTACAATGAGCAGTTCTTC. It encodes CARSSWTYSSSYNEQFF.

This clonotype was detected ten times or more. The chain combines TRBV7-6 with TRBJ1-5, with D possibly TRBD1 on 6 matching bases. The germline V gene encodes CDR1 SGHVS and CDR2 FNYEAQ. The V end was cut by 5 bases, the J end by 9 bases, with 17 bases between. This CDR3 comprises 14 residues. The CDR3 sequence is CASSQGGPGTPQHF. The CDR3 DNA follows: TGTGCCAGCAGCCAAGGGGGACCGGGGACGCCCCAGCATTTT.

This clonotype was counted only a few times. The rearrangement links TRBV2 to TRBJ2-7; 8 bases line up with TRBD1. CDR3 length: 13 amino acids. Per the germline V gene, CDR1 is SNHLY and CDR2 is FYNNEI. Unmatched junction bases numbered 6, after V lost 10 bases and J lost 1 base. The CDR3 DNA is TGTGCCACTTCGGACAGGGTATCCTACGAGCAGTACTTC. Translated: CATSDRVSYEQYF.

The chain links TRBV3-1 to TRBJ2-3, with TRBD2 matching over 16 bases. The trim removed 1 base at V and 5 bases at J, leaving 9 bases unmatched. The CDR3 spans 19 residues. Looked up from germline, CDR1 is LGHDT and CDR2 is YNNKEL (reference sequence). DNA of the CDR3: TGTGCCAGCAGCCAAGTCCGAGTGGGACTAGCGGGGGGGCAAGATACGCAGTATTTT. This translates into CASSQVRVGLAGGQDTQYF.

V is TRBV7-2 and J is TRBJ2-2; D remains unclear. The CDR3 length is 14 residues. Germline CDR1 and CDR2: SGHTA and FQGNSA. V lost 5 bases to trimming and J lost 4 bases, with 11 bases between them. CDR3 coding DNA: TGTGCCAGCAGCGCCCAGGCAGGCACCGGGGAGCTGTTTTTT. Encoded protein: CASSAQAGTGELFF.

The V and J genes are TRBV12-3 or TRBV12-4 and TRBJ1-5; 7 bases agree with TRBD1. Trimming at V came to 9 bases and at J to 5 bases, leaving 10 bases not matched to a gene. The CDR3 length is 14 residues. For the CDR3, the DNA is TGTGCCAGGAACACAGGGGTAGGCCATCAGCCCCAGCATTTT. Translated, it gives CARNTGVGHQPQHF.